This T cell receptor (beta chain) was captured in a study of sequential checkpoint blockade in melanoma (dated 2019 in TCRdb). As for the study more broadly: Patients were randomized 1:1 to first-line nivolumab followed by ipilimumab (arm A) or ipilimumab followed by nivolumab (arm B). Maintenance nivolumab came after each of the two trial sequences. DNA from around 95 pretreatment melanoma tumor samples underwent TCRbeta immunosequencing. For about 22 patients, matched tumor biopsies were taken both before treatment and at week 13, after single-agent nivolumab (arm A) or ipilimumab (arm B). The same lesion was the source of about 86% of the matched pre- and post-treatment tumor biopsy pairs.

TCRbeta CDR3 regions were immunosequenced from genomic DNA with the immunoSEQ Assay. Genomic DNA was amplified by bias-controlled multiplex PCR before high-throughput sequencing. The paper's processing steps were these. To quantify the absolute abundance of each unique TCRbeta CDR3 region, the sequences were collapsed and filtered. Clonality, defined as 1 minus Pielou's evenness, was calculated using only productive rearrangements. Tumor T-cell fraction was calculated by normalizing TCRbeta template counts to the amount of usable DNA, which was estimated from several housekeeping genes. Clones with significantly greater frequencies in on-treatment versus baseline samples were identified using a previously published method. Imported from immuneACCESS, the table was reduced by TCRdb to in-frame sequences with V and J called. These copies leave out some clones; in studies compared against another copy, an unresolved V gene accounts for under half, and the cause of the remainder is not known. From that table come the V and J calls and clone size; the DNA was used to work out D and trimming. The sample yields over 3,000 clones; 20% to 25% were counted once. 20% to 25% of the sample is taken by the ten largest.

Details on this clone: Its target antigen remains unknown. No base qualities exist here, and no much larger clone lies one base off it.

Broad study findings and their caveats: Patients with increases in tumor T-cell fraction and clonality by week 13 were approximately 30 times more likely to achieve clinical benefit. Among patients in arm A, the nivolumab-first arm, pretreatment tumor TIL clonality was associated with response (P = .04). Within-arm analyses of tumor T-cell fraction were constrained by small sample sizes and reduced statistical power. The model for predicting response that combines TCR metrics with mutation burden needs to be validated in larger, independent patient cohorts. Tumor T-cell fraction and clonality were correlated with PD-L1 staining and CD8+ T-cell counts, but not with mutational load.

The germline V gene (reference sequence) provides CDR1 LNHDA and CDR2 SQIVND. From cysteine to phenylalanine, the CDR3 is 15 amino acids long. Kept here is only the CDR3 DNA, which spans 45 bases and is read in frame from base 1. Cut back by 6 bases and 3 bases, the V and J ends lie 18 bases apart. The treatment or condition label, read with the paper, signifies: randomized to nivolumab then ipilimumab (arm A) or the reverse (arm B). None of the trial patients had been given prior DNA-damaging chemotherapy. Samples were obtained from patients with melanoma enrolled in CheckMate 064, a randomized, open-label phase II trial of sequential checkpoint blockade. Genomic DNA from formalin-fixed paraffin-embedded (FFPE) tissue samples served as the input for tumor TCR sequencing.

The input for sequencing was tumor tissue (inferred from file names), taken from a patient given nivolumab and ipilimumab in sequence. The clonotype originates from a human donor with melanoma. Here the chain combines TRBV19 and TRBJ2-7, and possibly TRBD1, on 5 matching bases. The encoded CDR3 is CASSQRVQAFYEQYF. At the DNA level, the sequence is TGTGCCAGTAGCCAAAGGGTACAGGCCTTCTACGAGCAGTACTTC.